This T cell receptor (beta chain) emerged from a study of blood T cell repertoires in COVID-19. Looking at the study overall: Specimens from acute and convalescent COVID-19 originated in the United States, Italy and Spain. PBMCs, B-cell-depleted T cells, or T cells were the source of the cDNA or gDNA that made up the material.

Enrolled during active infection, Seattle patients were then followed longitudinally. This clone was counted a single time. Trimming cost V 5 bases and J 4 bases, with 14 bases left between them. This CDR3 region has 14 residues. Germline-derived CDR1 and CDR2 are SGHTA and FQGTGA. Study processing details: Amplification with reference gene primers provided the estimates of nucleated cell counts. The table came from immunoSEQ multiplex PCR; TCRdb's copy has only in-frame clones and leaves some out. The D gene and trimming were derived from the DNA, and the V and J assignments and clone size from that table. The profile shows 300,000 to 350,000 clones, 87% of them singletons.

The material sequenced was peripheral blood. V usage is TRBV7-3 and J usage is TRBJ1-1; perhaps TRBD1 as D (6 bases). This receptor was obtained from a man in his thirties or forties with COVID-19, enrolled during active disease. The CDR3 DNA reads TGTGCCAGCAGCCAAGGGGGGGAGAGCACTGAAGCTTTCTTT. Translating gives CASSQGGESTEAFF.